This entry lists 19 T cell receptor beta chains sequenced from one sample in a study of naive and memory T cell subsets (dated by TCRdb to about 2017). Libraries were made using UMI-ligation and nested PCR. These reads were obtained on an Illumina MiSeq. The beta constant-region primer was an equimolar mix of two oligonucleotides covering both TRBC1 and TRBC2. Using fastp at Q25 and MiXCR, TCRdb reprocessed the public reads and kept productive beta chains. One record per CDR3 amino acid sequence lists the most common genes and DNA. The sample table holds 130,000 to 150,000 distinct CDR3 sequences, of which approximately 15% were seen once. The biggest ten clones account for roughly 0.14% of the sample. Sequenced: naive CD4+ T cells from blood. In light of the paper, this sample's cell subset or site label describes: naive T cells, CD45RA high CD27+. These receptors were collected from a human donor in good health.

The gene calls are TRBV5-4 and TRBJ2-3, with TRBD1 identical over 8 bases. This CDR3 has 13 amino acids. Germline CDR1 reads SGHNT; CDR2 reads YYREEE (reference sequence). J gave up 7 bases and V 0 bases, and 1 base lay outside the gene matches. CDR3 nucleotides: TGTGCCAGCAGCTTGGGGACAGGGTATACGCAGTATTTT. It codes for CASSLGTGYTQYF.

The V and J genes are TRBV7-9 and TRBJ2-7; D uncertain. This CDR3 is built from 13 residues. Germline CDR1 SEHNR, CDR2 FQNEAQ (reference sequence). V lost 2 bases to trimming and J lost 2 bases, with 7 bases between them. The DNA of the CDR3 is TGTGCCAGCAGCTTACGAGCCCCCTACGAGCAGTACTTC. It encodes CASSLRAPYEQYF.

In its sample, this clonotype was seen a few times. The rearrangement uses TRBV5-1 and TRBJ1-2, with a tentative D call TRBD1 (6 bases). The V gene lost 4 bases and the J gene lost 3 bases, with 25 bases spanning the gap. This CDR3 is built from 18 residues. The germline V gene encodes CDR1 SGHRS and CDR2 YFSETQ. CDR3 loop: CASSLLPIRVGADYGYTF. The CDR3 coding sequence is TGCGCCAGCAGCCTACTCCCAATCAGGGTGGGGGCGGACTATGGCTACACCTTC. The variable domain in full, completed from reference TRBV5-1 and TRBJ1-2, reads KAGVTQTPRYLIKTRGQQVTLSCSPISGHRSVSWYQQTPGQGLQFLFEYFSETQRNKGNFPGRFSGRQFSNSRSEMNVSTLELGDSALYLCASSLLPIRVGADYGYTFGSGTRLTVV.

The rearrangement links TRBV29-1 to TRBJ2-7; 10 nucleotides agree with TRBD2. Trimming cost V 5 bases and J 5 bases; bases outside gene matches: 9. The CDR3 covers 14 residues. Looked up from germline, CDR1 is SQVTM and CDR2 is ANQGSEA. In DNA form, the CDR3 reads TGCAGCGTTAGATATAGCGGGAGGTGGGACGAGCAGTACTTC. Its translation is CSVRYSGRWDEQYF.

This clonotype was detected a few times. The V and J genes are TRBV2 and TRBJ1-4; the match to TRBD1 covers 9 bases. The CDR3 runs 14 residues. V was clipped by 3 bases and J by 5 bases; unmatched bases: 1. From germline, CDR1 is SNHLY and CDR2 FYNNEI. DNA for the CDR3: TGTGCCAGCAGTGACGACAGGGGGAATGAAAAACTGTTTTTT. It codes for CASSDDRGNEKLFF.

A few counts support this clonotype. The chain employs TRBV12-3 or TRBV12-4 and TRBJ2-1; TRBD2 matches at 8 bases. V was clipped by 6 bases and J by 9 bases; unmatched bases: 13. This CDR3 contains 15 residues. DNA of the CDR3: TGTGCCAGCAGCCCGGGGGGGGGCCGGTCGGGTGAGCAGTTCTTC. This encodes CASSPGGGRSGEQFF.

This clonotype was seen more than once but under ten times. The V and J genes are TRBV28 and TRBJ1-5; 8 bases align to TRBD1. This CDR3 contains 16 residues. The trim removed 6 bases at V and 0 bases at J, leaving 7 bases unmatched. Germline CDR1 and CDR2: MDHEN and SYDVKM. In DNA, the CDR3 is TGTGCCAGCAGCAAAGGGACAGGATATAGCAATCAGCCCCAGCATTTT. This codes for CASSKGTGYSNQPQHF.

In its sample, this clonotype was seen a few times. The genes are TRBV6-5 and TRBJ2-7; 9 bases are shared with TRBD2. This CDR3 spans 17 amino acids. V was clipped by 0 bases and J by 7 bases; unmatched bases: 13. Germline CDR1 is MNHEY and CDR2 is SVGAGI. The DNA for the CDR3 is TGTGCCAGCAGTTACTCGGGGGAGATGCCGGGACTAGCAGAGCAGTACTTC. It codes for CASSYSGEMPGLAEQYF.

This rearrangement joins TRBV19 to TRBJ1-5, with D maybe TRBD1 (6 bases). Trimming took 6 bases from V and 0 from J, leaving 18 bases between them. Germline CDR1 and CDR2: LNHDA and SQIVND (reference sequence). This CDR3 contains 17 residues. The CDR3 is CASRHLVRGPSNQPQHF. As DNA, the CDR3 is TGTGCCAGTAGACATCTTGTCAGGGGACCTAGCAATCAGCCCCAGCATTTT. Complete variable domain (other parts from reference TRBV19 and TRBJ1-5): DGGITQSPKYLFRKEGQNVTLSCEQNLNHDAMYWYRQDPGQGLRLIYYSQIVNDFQKGDIAEGYSVSREKKESFPLTVTSAQKNPTAFYLCASRHLVRGPSNQPQHFGDGTRLSIL.

The chain is built from TRBV11-1 and TRBJ2-1; D is perhaps TRBD2 (6 bases). The V end lost 4 bases, the J end lost 1 base, and 11 bases lay between the germline ends. Per germline, CDR1 SGHAT and CDR2 FQDESV (reference sequence). CDR3 length: 15 residues. The DNA for the CDR3 is TGTGCCAGCAGCTATACGGCGGGATCCTACAATGAGCAGTTCTTC. This codes for CASSYTAGSYNEQFF.

The sample holds a few counts of this clonotype. The rearrangement uses TRBV7-2 and TRBJ2-7; 7 positions match TRBD1. The CDR3 totals 16 residues. V lost 5 bases, J lost 0 bases, and 10 bases stayed unmatched. Germline V gene lookup returns CDR1 SGHTA and CDR2 FQGNSA. The CDR3 nucleotides are TGTGCCAGCAGCCTCACAGGGGCAGGGAACTCCTACGAGCAGTACTTC. It translates to CASSLTGAGNSYEQYF.

This clonotype was recorded a few times. CDR3 residues: CASSERAPEAFF. CDR3 DNA: TGTGCCAGCAGCGAACGGGCCCCAGAAGCTTTCTTT. This chain connects TRBV7-9 to TRBJ1-1; D is uncertain. Germline V gene lookup returns CDR1 SEHNR and CDR2 FQNEAQ (reference sequence). With 5 bases removed from V and 8 bases from J, the gap between germline ends came to 12 bases. The CDR3 totals 12 residues.

This clonotype was counted only a few times. This chain links TRBV28 with TRBJ2-3, with 13 bases aligning to TRBD2. V dropped 4 bases and J dropped 3; count of bases not matched to a gene: 7. Germline assignment: CDR1 MDHEN and CDR2 SYDVKM. The CDR3 is 17 residues long. DNA of the CDR3: TGTGCCAGCAGTTCTGGGACTAGCGGGACATATACAGATACGCAGTATTTT. Protein: CASSSGTSGTYTDTQYF.

V is TRBV24-1 and J is TRBJ1-2; D is perhaps TRBD1 (5 bases). CDR3 length equals 13 residues. V lost 5 bases to trimming and J lost 5 bases, with 11 bases between them. Per germline, CDR1 KGHDR and CDR2 SFDVKD. CDR3 region: CATSGRQRYGYTF. In DNA, the CDR3 is TGTGCCACCAGTGGTAGACAGCGATATGGCTACACCTTC.

This clonotype occurred many times. The chain couples TRBV20-1 to TRBJ2-2; unclear D gene. Germline V lookup: CDR1 DFQATT, CDR2 SNEGSKA (reference sequence). This CDR3 contains 15 residues. Trimming cost V 0 bases and J 0 bases, with 8 bases left between them. The CDR3 DNA reads as TGCAGTGCTAGAGACGGGCAGTCGAACACCGGGGAGCTGTTTTTT. Translated, it gives CSARDGQSNTGELFF.

The sample holds a few counts of this clonotype. The chain employs TRBV20-1 and TRBJ1-1, with unresolved D. The V gene's germline CDR1 is DFQATT and CDR2 SNEGSKA (reference sequence). This CDR3 contains 13 residues. Trimming took off 0 bases at V and 1 base at J, with 6 bases between the two ends. The CDR3 bases are TGCAGTGCTAGAGAGTCGAGGAACACTGAAGCTTTCTTT. Its protein is CSARESRNTEAFF.

The V call is TRBV10-3, the J call TRBJ2-7; TRBD2 agrees at 11 bases. The CDR3 length is 17 residues. Germline assignment: CDR1 ENHRY and CDR2 SYGVKD. V shed 0 bases, J shed 9 bases, and the junction held 13 bases outside the gene matches. The CDR3 region is CAISESQGTSGPRGQYF. The CDR3 DNA follows: TGTGCCATCAGTGAGTCGCAGGGGACTAGCGGACCTCGGGGGCAGTACTTC.

The V call is TRBV12-3 or TRBV12-4, the J call TRBJ2-7; D remains ambiguous. This CDR3 spans 14 amino acids. V shed 0 bases and J shed 2 bases, with 8 bases lying between them. In nucleotides, the CDR3 is TGTGCCAGCAGTTTAGCAACCGCGACCTACGAGCAGTACTTC. It specifies CASSLATATYEQYF.

The gene calls are TRBV20-1 and TRBJ2-7; 10 positions match TRBD2. The CDR3 sequence is 14 residues long. V dropped 6 bases and J dropped 7; count of bases not matched to a gene: 12. Germline lookup yields CDR1 DFQATT and CDR2 SNEGSKA (reference sequence). The DNA for the CDR3 is TGCAGTGCCAACCCTAGCGGGAGACCGGGAGAGCAGTACTTC. Its protein is CSANPSGRPGEQYF.